These 18 T cell receptor beta chains share one sample of origin, sequenced in a study of post-analysis software for immune sequencing data. Presence of unique molecular identifiers characterized the TCR beta cDNA libraries. From the PCR reads, TCRdb called clonotypes with MiXCR, one entry per CDR3 protein. The profile covers 250,000 to 300,000 distinct CDR3 sequences, with 36% appearing a single time and 4% to 6% taken by the ten largest. No antigens are known for them. Whole-study findings and limits: When patients were compared with controls, about 5 TRBV segments were more frequent, TRBV5-6, TRBV5-1 and TRBV20-1 among them.

Sequenced sample: blood. The receptors come from a girl aged 5 to 17 with multiple sclerosis.

At least ten counts were recorded for this clonotype. V and J are TRBV5-1 and TRBJ2-3; D is uncertain. CDR3 length: 17 residues. Trimming took off 1 base at V and 0 bases at J, with 15 bases between the two ends. From germline, CDR1 is SGHRS and CDR2 YFSETQ. In DNA form, the CDR3 reads TGCGCCAGCAGCTTGACCCCGGGCGGAGCGAGCACAGATACGCAGTATTTT. This sequence encodes CASSLTPGGASTDTQYF.

This clonotype was seen at least ten times. The chain uses TRBV5-1 and TRBJ2-3; no clear D. CDR3 length equals 14 residues. Germline V gives CDR1 SGHRS, CDR2 YFSETQ. The V gene lost 4 bases and the J gene lost 7 bases, with 16 bases spanning the gap. The CDR3 loop is CASSREVAPHTQYF. DNA of the CDR3: TGCGCCAGCAGCCGTGAGGTGGCTCCCCATACGCAGTATTTT.

This clonotype has ten or more counts. The chain is built from TRBV7-2 and TRBJ1-2; 10 nucleotides match TRBD1. The CDR3 loop spans 14 amino acids. V dropped 5 bases and J dropped 3; count of bases not matched to a gene: 3. Germline V gene data show CDR1 as SGHTA and CDR2 as FQGNSA. The CDR3 loop reads CASSDRGRDYGYTF. The CDR3 coding sequence is TGTGCCAGCAGCGACAGGGGGCGCGACTATGGCTACACCTTC.

The gene calls are TRBV10-2 and TRBJ2-5; D unclear. Judging by the DNA end, TRBJ2-7 fits better; the J call may be wrong. The CDR3 runs 12 residues. Germline lookup yields CDR1 WSHSY and CDR2 SAAADI. Here the CDR3 reads CASSESINEQYF. The DNA for the CDR3 is TGCGCCAGCAGTGAGTCGATTAACGAGCAGTACTTC.

The V gene is TRBV7-9, the J gene TRBJ1-4; 10 bases fit TRBD1. The V segment lost 5 bases and the J segment 11 bases; nucleotides outside the gene matches: 5. CDR1 is SEHNR, CDR2 FQNEAQ, per germline (reference sequence). There are 13 residues in the CDR3. CDR3 DNA: TGTGCCAGCAGCGGGGGGACAGGGGAGAAACTGTTTTTT. The encoded protein is CASSGGTGEKLFF.

CDR3 protein: CSASEGGSYNEQFF. The CDR3 DNA follows: TGCAGTGCTAGTGAAGGGGGCTCCTACAATGAGCAGTTCTTC. The chain is built from TRBV20-1 and TRBJ2-1, with D possibly being TRBD1 (6 bases). The V gene lost 3 bases and the J gene lost 0 bases, with 9 bases spanning the gap. Looked up from germline, CDR1 is DFQATT and CDR2 is SNEGSKA (reference sequence). The CDR3 runs to 14 residues.

This clonotype was seen many times. The V and J genes are TRBV5-1 and TRBJ1-2; D may be TRBD1 (5 bases). V lost 4 bases, J lost 7 bases, and 20 bases lay in between. CDR3 size: 15 residues. CDR1 and CDR2 (germline): SGHRS, YFSETQ. CDR3 DNA sequence: TGCGCCAGCAGCCTGGCTACACAGGCGGCAAGTGGCTACACCTTC. Residues: CASSLATQAASGYTF.

This clonotype was detected ten times or more. V gene TRBV5-1 combines with J gene TRBJ2-2; tentatively, D is TRBD1 or TRBD2 (5 bases each). Germline V gene lookup returns CDR1 SGHRS and CDR2 YFSETQ. The CDR3 sequence is 15 residues long. With 1 base removed from V and 6 bases from J, the gap between germline ends came to 13 bases. CDR3 nucleotide sequence: TGCGCCAGCAGCTTGAGAAGGGACGGGCCCGGGGAGCTGTTTTTT. Its protein is CASSLRRDGPGELFF.

The chain uses TRBV20-1 and TRBJ2-5, with D possibly matching TRBD1 (6 bases). CDR1 DFQATT and CDR2 SNEGSKA come from the germline V gene (reference sequence). Trimming shortened V by 6 bases and J by 1 base, and 9 bases separated the two germline ends. The CDR3 contains 12 residues. This CDR3 reads CSARDIQETQYF. The CDR3 DNA sequence: TGCAGTGCAAGGGACATCCAAGAGACCCAGTACTTC.

This clonotype has a count of ten or more. The J gene is TRBJ2-7, the V gene TRBV28; TRBD2 might be the D (5 bases). V was clipped by 5 bases and J by 6 bases, with 20 bases between them. The CDR3 extends over 15 amino acids. Germline V gene lookup returns CDR1 MDHEN and CDR2 SYDVKM. CDR3 sequence (DNA): TGTGCCAGCAGTCCGCTTTGGGTGGAGGCGGGCGAGCAGTACTTC. Protein: CASSPLWVEAGEQYF.

The V gene is TRBV29-1, the J gene TRBJ2-1, with D unclear. The CDR3 loop spans 14 amino acids. Germline CDR1 SQVTM, CDR2 ANQGSEA. V shed 7 bases and J shed 0 bases, with 13 bases lying between them. For the CDR3, the DNA is TGCAGCGCCTTGGACCGGAGCTCCTACAATGAGCAGTTCTTC. The encoded protein is CSALDRSSYNEQFF.

This clonotype was seen at least ten times. The J gene is TRBJ2-6, the V gene TRBV18; D remains unclear. The germline V and J ends were trimmed by 3 bases and 4 bases, with 7 bases remaining between them. This CDR3 contains 14 residues. CDR1 KGHSH and CDR2 LQKENI come from the germline V gene. The CDR3 loop is CASSPAEGANVLTF. For the CDR3, the DNA is TGTGCCAGCTCACCCGCTGAGGGGGCCAACGTCCTGACTTTC.

This clonotype was seen more than once but under ten times. The J gene is TRBJ2-2, the V gene TRBV5-5; D is ambiguous. Trimming removed 0 bases at V and 6 bases at J, with 15 bases between. The germline V gene encodes CDR1 SGHKS and CDR2 YYEKEE (reference sequence). CDR3 length equals 16 residues. CDR3 in DNA: TGTGCCAGCAGCTTGGGAAGACTCGCTGGGTCCGGGGAGCTGTTTTTT. It translates to CASSLGRLAGSGELFF.

This clonotype was picked up many times. The chain carries TRBV5-1 and TRBJ2-1; 10 nucleotides align to TRBD2. Germline V gives CDR1 SGHRS, CDR2 YFSETQ. CDR3 length: 17 amino acids. Trimming cost V 1 base and J 1 base; bases outside gene matches: 5. The CDR3 nucleotides read TGCGCCAGCAGCTTGTTCCCTAGCGGGGGTTCCTACAATGAGCAGTTCTTC. It codes for CASSLFPSGGSYNEQFF. Full variable domain (missing parts from reference TRBV5-1 and TRBJ2-1): KAGVTQTPRYLIKTRGQQVTLSCSPISGHRSVSWYQQTPGQGLQFLFEYFSETQRNKGNFPGRFSGRQFSNSRSEMNVSTLELGDSALYLCASSLFPSGGSYNEQFFGPGTRLTVL.

Many counts were recorded for this clonotype. A single base separates this from a much larger clone, so it may be a read error. The chain links TRBV5-1 to TRBJ2-1, with no clear D. Looked up from germline, CDR1 is SGHRS and CDR2 is YFSETQ. CDR3 length: 11 residues. With 0 bases removed from V and 9 bases from J, the gap between germline ends came to 4 bases. This CDR3 is CASSLGREQFF. For the CDR3, the DNA is TGCGCCAGCAGCTTGGGCCGTGAGCAGTTCTTC.

This clonotype came up many times. This chain links TRBV10-3 with TRBJ1-1; D remains ambiguous. The germline V and J ends were trimmed by 2 bases and 5 bases, with 6 bases remaining between them. The germline V gene encodes CDR1 ENHRY and CDR2 SYGVKD. The CDR3 has 12 residues. The CDR3: CAISERETEAFF. DNA for the CDR3: TGTGCCATCAGTGAGAGGGAAACTGAAGCTTTCTTT.

J is TRBJ2-6 and V is TRBV19; 11 bases fit TRBD2. The junction had 6 bases not matched to a gene; V was cut back by 5 bases and J by 0 bases. Germline V gene data show CDR1 as LNHDA and CDR2 as SQIVND (reference sequence). This CDR3 spans 18 amino acids. In DNA form, the CDR3 reads TGTGCCAGTAGTTCACAGGGACTAGCGGACTCTGGGGCCAACGTCCTGACTTTC. Translation: CASSSQGLADSGANVLTF.

Remarks on this clonotype: Without the conserved terminal phenylalanine or tryptophan, this CDR3 likely stems from a read error. V gene TRBV4-1 combines with J gene TRBJ2-6, with D possibly being TRBD2 (5 bases). The ends were cut back, 1 base at V and 0 bases at J, with 13 bases in the middle. CDR1 is MGHRA, CDR2 YSYEKL, per germline. The CDR3 has 18 residues. CDR3 DNA: TGCGCCAGCAGCCAAGGCTCCGACGGGGTCTCTGGGGCCAACGTCCTGACTTGC. Translated: CASSQGSDGVSGANVLTC.